The next 21 T cell receptor beta chains were all read from a single sample in a study of human T cells and chemical hapten exposure. From the RACE reads, TCRdb called clonotypes with MiXCR, one entry per CDR3 protein. The table lists around 80,000 distinct CDR3 sequences, 6.6% of them singletons. Time point in this sample: patch test 2, 6 weeks after DPC sensitization. Treatment in this sample: therapeutic diphenylcyclopropenone sensitization with weekly scalp DPC. The sequencing used whole blood, collected in connection with sensitization to the hapten diphenylcyclopropenone (DPC). The receptors stem from a woman aged 25 to 39 with alopecia areata. Some clones in this sample may be carry-over from other donors' samples.

This clonotype has ten or more counts. CDR3 loop: CASSSLGVNTEAFF. The DNA for the CDR3 is TGCGCCAGCAGCTCATTAGGGGTGAACACTGAAGCTTTCTTT. This chain connects TRBV5-1 to TRBJ1-1; D possibly corresponds to TRBD1 (5 bases). The germline gives CDR1 SGHRS, CDR2 YFSETQ. Trimming cost V 3 bases and J 0 bases, with 9 bases left between them. The CDR3 sequence is 14 residues long.

This clonotype was recorded many times. The CDR3 spells CASSLSGDEGYTF. The CDR3 DNA follows: TGTGCCAGCAGCTTGAGTGGGGATGAAGGCTACACCTTC. The gene calls are TRBV7-2 and TRBJ1-2; unclear D gene. There are 13 residues in the CDR3. V gave up 3 bases and J gave up 8 bases, with 13 bases separating them. Looked up from germline, CDR1 is SGHTA and CDR2 is FQGNSA.

This clonotype appeared many times. This chain links TRBV11-1 with TRBJ2-7; D may correspond to TRBD1 or TRBD2 (5 bases each). The CDR3 covers 14 residues. The V end was cut by 0 bases, the J end by 3 bases, with 9 bases between. CDR1 and CDR2 from the germline V gene are SGHAT and FQDESV (reference sequence). The CDR3: CASSLAGRNYEQYF. CDR3 nucleotide sequence: TGTGCCAGCAGCTTAGCGGGACGTAACTACGAGCAGTACTTC.

The chain couples TRBV15 to TRBJ2-3; 10 nucleotides line up with TRBD2. V was pared by 5 bases and J by 0 bases, with 2 bases of the junction left unmatched. The CDR3 spans 15 residues. Looked up from germline, CDR1 is LNHNV and CDR2 is YYDKDF (reference sequence). In nucleotides, the CDR3 is TGTGCCACCAGCGCAGCGGGGGGGAGCACAGATACGCAGTATTTT. Amino acid sequence: CATSAAGGSTDTQYF.

Only a few counts were recorded for this clonotype. The gene calls are TRBV5-4 and TRBJ1-2; 9 nucleotides align to TRBD1. Germline V gene data show CDR1 as SGHNT and CDR2 as YYREEE (reference sequence). This CDR3 has 13 residues. The trim removed 4 bases at V and 6 bases at J, leaving 4 bases unmatched. CDR3 amino acids: CASSGTGMDGYTF. CDR3 nucleotides: TGTGCCAGCAGCGGGACAGGGATGGATGGCTACACCTTC.

At least ten counts were recorded for this clonotype. The genes are TRBV12-3 or TRBV12-4 and TRBJ1-1; tentative D call: TRBD1 (5 bases). The V and J ends lost 1 base and 5 bases respectively, with 14 bases between them. The CDR3 has 15 residues. CDR3 DNA: TGTGCCAGCAGTTTAGAAGGGGAAATAGGGACTGAAGCTTTCTTT. It codes for CASSLEGEIGTEAFF.

There are many counts of this clonotype. V and J are TRBV21-1 and TRBJ2-2; the D call TRBD1 from the table was never checked on the DNA. TRBV21-1 is tagged as a pseudogene. This CDR3 is built from 16 residues. CDR3 residues: CASSNPWTRNTGELFF. The CDR3 DNA reads as TGTGCCAGCAGCAACCCTTGGACAAGGAACACCGGGGAGCTGTTTTTT.

The chain combines TRBV4-1 with TRBJ1-1, with 8 nucleotides matching TRBD1. V lost 3 bases to trimming and J lost 5 bases; unmatched junction nucleotides: 8. Germline CDR1 is MGHRA and CDR2 is YSYEKL. The CDR3 sequence is 15 residues long. The CDR3 spells CASSQHGQGGTEAFF. The CDR3 DNA sequence: TGCGCCAGCAGCCAGCATGGACAGGGTGGGACTGAAGCTTTCTTT.

This chain links TRBV20-1 with TRBJ1-6, with 9 bases aligning to TRBD1. The CDR3 extends over 16 amino acids. From germline, CDR1 is DFQATT and CDR2 SNEGSKA (reference sequence). V was pared by 6 bases and J by 10 bases, with 16 bases of the junction left unmatched. Written as DNA, the CDR3 is TGCAGTGCCCCCGTGGGACAGGGTCGTTTAAGCTCACCCCTCCACTTT. Amino acids: CSAPVGQGRLSSPLHF.

This clonotype has only a few counts. The chain employs TRBV3-1 and TRBJ2-7, with D maybe TRBD2 (6 bases). Trimming cost V 0 bases and J 12 bases, with 12 bases left between them. This CDR3 region has 12 residues. Germline assignment: CDR1 LGHDT and CDR2 YNNKEL (reference sequence). CDR3 bases: TGTGCCAGCAGCCAAGATCTTGGAGGGCGGTACTTC. Translated: CASSQDLGGRYF.

This clonotype has at least ten counts. CDR3 residues: CASSQNAPGYYTF. In nucleotides, the CDR3 is TGTGCCAGCAGCCAAAATGCCCCTGGCTACTACACCTTC. This rearrangement joins TRBV3-1 to TRBJ1-2; D unresolved. The V end was cut by 2 bases, the J end by 10 bases, with 14 bases between. CDR1 LGHDT and CDR2 YNNKEL come from the germline V gene (reference sequence). The CDR3 length is 13 residues.

This clonotype appeared a few times. The chain combines TRBV20-1 with TRBJ1-1; D not resolved. Trimming took off 3 bases at V and 2 bases at J, with 13 bases between the two ends. The CDR3 totals 14 residues. Looked up from germline, CDR1 is DFQATT and CDR2 is SNEGSKA (reference sequence). The CDR3 reads CSASLPPANTEAFF. CDR3 DNA: TGCAGTGCTAGTCTCCCGCCCGCCAACACTGAAGCTTTCTTT.

This clonotype was picked up many times. This chain connects TRBV5-1 to TRBJ1-1, with D maybe TRBD1 (5 bases). The V gene's germline CDR1 is SGHRS and CDR2 YFSETQ. With 0 bases removed from V and 0 bases from J, the gap between germline ends came to 9 bases. The CDR3 is made up of 15 amino acids. The CDR3 here is CASSLAGLLNTEAFF. Here the CDR3 DNA reads TGCGCCAGCAGCTTGGCAGGGTTATTGAACACTGAAGCTTTCTTT.

The CDR3 nucleotides read TGCAGTGCTAGAATGGAGCGGGGGGACCAAGAGACCCAGTACTTC. Translation: CSARMERGDQETQYF. The rearrangement joins TRBV20-1 to TRBJ2-5; 9 nucleotides line up with TRBD2. This CDR3 is 15 amino acids long. Germline assignment: CDR1 DFQATT and CDR2 SNEGSKA (reference sequence). V lost 2 bases, J lost 0 bases, and 4 bases stayed unmatched.

This clonotype was detected only a few times. V and J are TRBV3-1 and TRBJ1-5; perhaps TRBD1 as D (5 bases). Per the germline V gene, CDR1 is LGHDT and CDR2 is YNNKEL (reference sequence). The germline V and J ends were trimmed by 3 bases and 4 bases, with 10 bases remaining between them. The CDR3 totals 14 residues. This chain's CDR3 is CASSHLGQNQPQHF. The CDR3 DNA sequence: TGTGCCAGCAGCCATTTGGGGCAAAATCAGCCCCAGCATTTT.

This clonotype showed up just a few times. J is TRBJ1-2 and V is TRBV6-6; tentatively, D is TRBD1 (5 bases). CDR1 and CDR2 (germline): MNHNY, SVGAGI (reference sequence). V lost 7 bases and J 4 bases, leaving 16 bases between the germline ends. There are 14 residues in the CDR3. For the CDR3, the DNA is TGTGCCAGCACCACCGACGGGACGGGCTATGGCTACACCTTC. It encodes CASTTDGTGYGYTF.

This clonotype was counted only a few times. V and J are TRBV5-1 and TRBJ2-7, with D perhaps matching TRBD2 (7 bases). Trimming pared 5 bases from V and 3 bases from J, leaving 21 bases between. This CDR3 spans 16 amino acids. Germline loops: CDR1 SGHRS, CDR2 YFSETQ. The DNA of the CDR3 is TGCGCCAGCAGTCATGAGGGGGGGGCGAGAAGCTACGAGCAGTACTTC. Translating it yields CASSHEGGARSYEQYF.

There are many counts of this clonotype. The chain combines TRBV29-1 with TRBJ1-4, with D perhaps TRBD1 (6 bases). In germline, CDR1 is SQVTM, CDR2 ANQGSEA. Trimming stripped 4 bases from V and 1 base from J, with 7 bases between. The CDR3 consists of 13 residues. The CDR3, as DNA: TGCAGCGTTGCCAGGGGAACTAATGAAAAACTGTTTTTT. As protein: CSVARGTNEKLFF.

This clonotype was detected a few times. The chain uses TRBV5-1 and TRBJ1-6, with TRBD1 matching over 9 bases. The CDR3 has 15 amino acids. J lost 9 bases, V lost 3 bases, and 7 bases had no gene match. Germline V gene lookup returns CDR1 SGHRS and CDR2 YFSETQ. The CDR3 DNA follows: TGCGCCAGCAGCTCGGGACAGGGAGTTGGTTCACCCCTCCACTTT. This gives the protein CASSSGQGVGSPLHF. Variable domain in full (rest from reference TRBV5-1 and TRBJ1-6): KAGVTQTPRYLIKTRGQQVTLSCSPISGHRSVSWYQQTPGQGLQFLFEYFSETQRNKGNFPGRFSGRQFSNSRSEMNVSTLELGDSALYLCASSSGQGVGSPLHFGNGTRLTVT.

This clonotype has at least ten counts. The CDR3 coding sequence is TGTGCCAGCAGCTCTAGTAGGGTTGAAGCTTTCTTT. This gives the protein CASSSSRVEAFF. The V call is TRBV12-3 or TRBV12-4, the J call TRBJ1-1; unclear D gene. The germline V and J ends were trimmed by 6 bases and 7 bases, with 12 bases remaining between them. The CDR3 length is 12 residues.

With regard to this clonotype: This could be a read error, since a much larger clone is one nucleotide away. The rearrangement uses TRBV5-1 and TRBJ2-1; D gene unclear. Germline V gene lookup returns CDR1 SGHRS and CDR2 YFSETQ. The CDR3 is 13 amino acids. The CDR3 bases are TGCGTCAGCAGCTTTGACTCTTACAATGAGCAGTTCTTC. Translation gives CVSSFDSYNEQFF.